The clone carrying this T cell receptor (beta chain) was observed a few times. The record originates from a study of blood T cell repertoires in COVID-19. In germline, CDR1 is SGHRS, CDR2 YFSETQ. CDR3 length equals 16 residues. After removal of 3 bases from V and 2 bases from J, the junction contained 5 bases not matched to a gene. The protocol was immunoSEQ multiplex PCR, while the TCRdb copy is restricted to in-frame clones and leaves out a portion. The sample lists fewer than 90,000 clones; approximately 90% were seen once. The chain joins TRBV5-1 to TRBJ2-5, with 12 bases that match TRBD2. The TCR was taken from a male donor with acute or convalescent COVID-19. Sequenced: peripheral blood. As DNA, the CDR3 is TGCGCCAGCAGCTCGGGACTAGCGGGCGATCAAGAGACCCAGTACTTC. Amino acid sequence: CASSSGLAGDQETQYF.